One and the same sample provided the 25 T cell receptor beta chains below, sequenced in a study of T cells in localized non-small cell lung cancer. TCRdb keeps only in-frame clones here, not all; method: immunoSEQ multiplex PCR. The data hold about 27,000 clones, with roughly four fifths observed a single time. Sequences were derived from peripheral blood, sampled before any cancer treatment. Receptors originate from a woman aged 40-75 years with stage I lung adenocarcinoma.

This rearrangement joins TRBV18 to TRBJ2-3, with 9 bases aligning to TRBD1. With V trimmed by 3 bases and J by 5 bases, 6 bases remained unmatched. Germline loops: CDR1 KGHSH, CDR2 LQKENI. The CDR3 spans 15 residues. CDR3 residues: CASSPWDRVVDTQYF. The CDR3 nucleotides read TGTGCCAGCTCACCGTGGGACAGGGTGGTAGATACGCAGTATTTT.

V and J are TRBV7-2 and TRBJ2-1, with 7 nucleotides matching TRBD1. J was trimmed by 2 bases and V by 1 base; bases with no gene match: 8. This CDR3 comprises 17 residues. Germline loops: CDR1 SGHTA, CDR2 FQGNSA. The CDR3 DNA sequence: TGTGCCAGCAGCTTAGTTTCCGGGACAGCCCCCTACAATGAGCAGTTCTTC. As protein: CASSLVSGTAPYNEQFF. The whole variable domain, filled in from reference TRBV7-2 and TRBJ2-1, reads GAGVSQSPSNKVTEKGKDVELRCDPISGHTALYWYRQSLGQGLEFLIYFQGNSAPDKSGLPSDRFSAERTGGSVSTLTIQRTQQEDSAVYLCASSLVSGTAPYNEQFFGPGTRLTVL.

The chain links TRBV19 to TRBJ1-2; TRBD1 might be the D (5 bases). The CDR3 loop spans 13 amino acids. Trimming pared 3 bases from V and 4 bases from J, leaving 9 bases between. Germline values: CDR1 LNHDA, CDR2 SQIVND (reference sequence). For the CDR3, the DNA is TGTGCCAGTAGTATGGGGCAGATCTATGGCTACACCTTC. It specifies CASSMGQIYGYTF.

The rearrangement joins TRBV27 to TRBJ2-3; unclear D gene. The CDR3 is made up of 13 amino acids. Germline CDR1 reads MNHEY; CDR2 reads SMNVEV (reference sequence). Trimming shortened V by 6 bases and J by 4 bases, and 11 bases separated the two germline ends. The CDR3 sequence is CASRMVFADTQYF. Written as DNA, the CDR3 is TGTGCCAGCAGAATGGTATTCGCAGATACGCAGTATTTT.

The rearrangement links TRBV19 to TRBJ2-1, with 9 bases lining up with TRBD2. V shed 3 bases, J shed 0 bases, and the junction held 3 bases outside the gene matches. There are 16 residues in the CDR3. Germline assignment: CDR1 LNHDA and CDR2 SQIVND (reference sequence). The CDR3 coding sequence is TGTGCCAGTAGTATCCAGCGGGGGGCCTCCTACAATGAGCAGTTCTTC. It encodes CASSIQRGASYNEQFF. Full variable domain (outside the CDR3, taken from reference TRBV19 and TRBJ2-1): DGGITQSPKYLFRKEGQNVTLSCEQNLNHDAMYWYRQDPGQGLRLIYYSQIVNDFQKGDIAEGYSVSREKKESFPLTVTSAQKNPTAFYLCASSIQRGASYNEQFFGPGTRLTVL.

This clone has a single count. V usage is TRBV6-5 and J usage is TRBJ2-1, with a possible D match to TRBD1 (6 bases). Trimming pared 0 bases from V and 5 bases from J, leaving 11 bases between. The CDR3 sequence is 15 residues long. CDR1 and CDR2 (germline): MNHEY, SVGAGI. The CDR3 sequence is CASSYSWGRDNEQFF. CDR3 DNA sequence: TGTGCCAGCAGTTACTCGTGGGGGCGAGACAATGAGCAGTTCTTC.

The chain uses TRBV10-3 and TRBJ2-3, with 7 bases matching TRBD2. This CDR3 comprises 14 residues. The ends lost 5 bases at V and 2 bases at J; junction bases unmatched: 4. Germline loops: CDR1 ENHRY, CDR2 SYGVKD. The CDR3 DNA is TGTGCCATCAGTAGCGGGGAGCTCACAGATACGCAGTATTTT. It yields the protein CAISSGELTDTQYF.

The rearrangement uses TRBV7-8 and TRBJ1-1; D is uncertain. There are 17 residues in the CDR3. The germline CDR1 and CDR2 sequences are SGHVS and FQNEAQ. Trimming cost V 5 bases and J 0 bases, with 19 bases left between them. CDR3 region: CASSAKGGSQLNTEAFF. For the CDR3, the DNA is TGTGCCAGCAGCGCAAAAGGCGGGTCCCAACTGAACACTGAAGCTTTCTTT.

CDR3 nucleotide sequence: TGCAGCGTTGAGGGAGGGTTCTCCTACGAGCAGTACTTC. Protein sequence: CSVEGGFSYEQYF. J is TRBJ2-7 and V is TRBV29-1, with TRBD2 matching 7 bases. Germline V gene sequence: CDR1 SQVTM, CDR2 ANQGSEA. This CDR3 region has 13 residues. The junction had 2 bases not matched to a gene; V was cut back by 3 bases and J by 0 bases.

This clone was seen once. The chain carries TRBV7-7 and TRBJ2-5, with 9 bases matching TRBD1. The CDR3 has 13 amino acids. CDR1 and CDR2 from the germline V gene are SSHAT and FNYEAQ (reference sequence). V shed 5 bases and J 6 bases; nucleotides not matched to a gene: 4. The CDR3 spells CASSLGQGKTQYF. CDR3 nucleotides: TGTGCCAGCAGCCTCGGACAGGGGAAGACCCAGTACTTC.

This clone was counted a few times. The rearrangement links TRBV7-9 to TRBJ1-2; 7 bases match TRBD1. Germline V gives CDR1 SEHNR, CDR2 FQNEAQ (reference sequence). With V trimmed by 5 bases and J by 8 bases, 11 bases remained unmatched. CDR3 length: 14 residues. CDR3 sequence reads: CASSNSDRARGYTF. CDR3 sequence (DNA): TGTGCCAGCAGCAATTCTGACAGGGCTAGAGGCTACACCTTC. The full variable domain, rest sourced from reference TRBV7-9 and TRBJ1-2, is DTGVSQNPRHKITKRGQNVTFRCDPISEHNRLYWYRQTLGQGPEFLTYFQNEAQLEKSRLLSDRFSAERPKGSFSTLEIQRTEQGDSAMYLCASSNSDRARGYTFGSGTRLTVV.

In nucleotides, the CDR3 is TGTGCCAGCAGCCCCTCCTTCAGGACAGATACGCAGTATTTT. This encodes CASSPSFRTDTQYF. This sequence joins TRBV7-9 and TRBJ2-3; D gene uncertain. The V and J ends lost 5 bases and 3 bases respectively, with 12 bases between them. CDR1 SEHNR and CDR2 FQNEAQ come from the germline V gene (reference sequence). The CDR3 consists of 14 residues.

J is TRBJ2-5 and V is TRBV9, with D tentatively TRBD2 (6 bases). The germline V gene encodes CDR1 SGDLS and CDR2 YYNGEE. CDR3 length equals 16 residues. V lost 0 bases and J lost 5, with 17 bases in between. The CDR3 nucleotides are TGTGCCAGCAGCGTAGAAGGTGGCGGGGCGGGGGAGACCCAGTACTTC. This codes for CASSVEGGGAGETQYF.

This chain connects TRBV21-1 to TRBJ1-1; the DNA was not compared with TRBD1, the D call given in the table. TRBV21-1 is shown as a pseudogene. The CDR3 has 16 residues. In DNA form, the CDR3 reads TGTGCCAGCAGCGGACAGGGGGCGCCACGGTTGACTGAAGCTTTCTTT. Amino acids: CASSGQGAPRLTEAFF.

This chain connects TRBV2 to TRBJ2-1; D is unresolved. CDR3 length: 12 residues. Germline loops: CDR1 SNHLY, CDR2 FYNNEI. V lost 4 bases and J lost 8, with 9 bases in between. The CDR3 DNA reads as TGTGCCAGCAGTGTTTATGTGGATGAGCAGTTCTTC. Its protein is CASSVYVDEQFF.

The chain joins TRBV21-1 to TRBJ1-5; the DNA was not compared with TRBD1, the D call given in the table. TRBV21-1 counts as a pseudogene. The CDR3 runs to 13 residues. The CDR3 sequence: CASSTRGDQPQHF. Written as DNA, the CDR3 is TGTGCCAGCAGCACCAGGGGGGACCAGCCCCAGCATTTT.

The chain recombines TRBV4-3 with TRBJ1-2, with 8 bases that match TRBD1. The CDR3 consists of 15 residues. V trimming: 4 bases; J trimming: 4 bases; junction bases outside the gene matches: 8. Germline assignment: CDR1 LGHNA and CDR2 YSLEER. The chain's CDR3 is CASSRERGQGYGYTF. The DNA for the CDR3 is TGCGCCAGCAGCCGAGAACGTGGACAGGGCTATGGCTACACCTTC.

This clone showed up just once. The CDR3 loop reads CASSPRGGGDNEQFF. The CDR3 DNA sequence: TGTGCCAGCAGCCCTCGGGGAGGTGGGGACAATGAGCAGTTCTTC. The rearrangement links TRBV7-9 to TRBJ2-1, with D possibly being TRBD2 (6 bases). The V gene lost 5 bases and the J gene lost 5 bases, with 16 bases spanning the gap. This CDR3 comprises 15 residues. Germline V gene lookup returns CDR1 SEHNR and CDR2 FQNEAQ (reference sequence). The whole variable domain, remainder taken from reference TRBV7-9 and TRBJ2-1, is DTGVSQNPRHKITKRGQNVTFRCDPISEHNRLYWYRQTLGQGPEFLTYFQNEAQLEKSRLLSDRFSAERPKGSFSTLEIQRTEQGDSAMYLCASSPRGGGDNEQFFGPGTRLTVL.

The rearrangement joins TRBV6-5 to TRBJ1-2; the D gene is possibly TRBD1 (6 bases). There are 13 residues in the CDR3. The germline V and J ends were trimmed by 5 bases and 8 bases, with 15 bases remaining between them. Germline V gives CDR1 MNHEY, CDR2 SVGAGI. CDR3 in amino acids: CASSHSGGEGYTF. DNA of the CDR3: TGTGCCAGCAGTCACAGTGGGGGCGAAGGCTACACCTTC.

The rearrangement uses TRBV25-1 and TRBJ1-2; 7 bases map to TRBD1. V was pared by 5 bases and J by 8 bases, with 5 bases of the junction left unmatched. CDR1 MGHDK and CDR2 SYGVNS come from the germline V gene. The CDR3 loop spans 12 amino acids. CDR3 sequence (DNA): TGTGCCAGCAGTCGCCTGACAGGGGGCTACACCTTC. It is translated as CASSRLTGGYTF.

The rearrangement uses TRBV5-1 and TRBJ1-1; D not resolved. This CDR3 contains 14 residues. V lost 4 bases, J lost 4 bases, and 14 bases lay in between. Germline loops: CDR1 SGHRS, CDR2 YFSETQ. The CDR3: CASSLGAGSTEAFF. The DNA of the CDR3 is TGCGCCAGCAGCCTTGGAGCGGGGTCCACTGAAGCTTTCTTT.

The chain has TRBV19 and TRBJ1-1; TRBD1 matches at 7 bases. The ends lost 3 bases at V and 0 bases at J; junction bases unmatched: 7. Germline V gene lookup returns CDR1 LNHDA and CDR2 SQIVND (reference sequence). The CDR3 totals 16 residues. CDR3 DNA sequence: TGTGCCAGTAGTATCCAAGGGGGCTCGGTGAACACTGAAGCTTTCTTT. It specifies CASSIQGGSVNTEAFF.

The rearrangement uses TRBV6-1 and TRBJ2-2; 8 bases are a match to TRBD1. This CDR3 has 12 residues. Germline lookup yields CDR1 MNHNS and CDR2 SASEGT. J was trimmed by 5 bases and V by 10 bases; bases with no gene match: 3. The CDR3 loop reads CATNRGTGELFF. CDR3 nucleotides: TGTGCCACCAACAGGGGGACCGGGGAGCTGTTTTTT.

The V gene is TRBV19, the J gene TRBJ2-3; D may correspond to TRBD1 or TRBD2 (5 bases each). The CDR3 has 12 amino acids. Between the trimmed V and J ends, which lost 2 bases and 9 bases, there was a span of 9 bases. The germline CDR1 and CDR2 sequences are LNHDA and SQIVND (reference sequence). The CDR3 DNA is TGTGCCAGTAGTATAAGAGGGGAGACGCAGTATTTT. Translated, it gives CASSIRGETQYF. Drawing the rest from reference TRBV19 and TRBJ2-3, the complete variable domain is DGGITQSPKYLFRKEGQNVTLSCEQNLNHDAMYWYRQDPGQGLRLIYYSQIVNDFQKGDIAEGYSVSREKKESFPLTVTSAQKNPTAFYLCASSIRGETQYFGPGTRLTVL.

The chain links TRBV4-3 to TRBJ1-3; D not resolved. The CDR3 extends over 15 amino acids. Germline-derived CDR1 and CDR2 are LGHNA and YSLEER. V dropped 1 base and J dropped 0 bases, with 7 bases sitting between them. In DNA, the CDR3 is TGCGCCAGCAGCCAAGGGTCATCCTCTGGAAACACCATATATTTT. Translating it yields CASSQGSSSGNTIYF.